The sequence of this TCR beta chain was determined in a study of blood T cell repertoires in COVID-19 (dated by TCRdb to the early 2020s). Regarding the study in general: Samples covering the acute and convalescent phases of COVID-19 were provided by collaborators in the United States, Italy and Spain. The material from the prospective study consisted of cDNA or gDNA derived from T cells, B-cell-depleted T cells, or PBMCs. Subjects who had been exposed to COVID-19, were actively infected with it, or had recovered from it provided the deeply sampled blood TCRbeta repertoires that made up the dataset. The repertoires were released in a freely available public database intended as a resource for research on the immune response to SARS-CoV-2. The samples were drawn from two sources: the first 160 participants of the ongoing ImmuneRACE study, and over 950 subjects contributed by 6 global collaborators. A de-identified subject ID, COVID-19 status, age in years and sex were almost always included in the sample metadata. Where available, HLA class I and class II types were taken from metadata supplied by the sample provider and were not determined by assay-based typing.

TCRbeta CDR3 regions were amplified from genomic DNA using the immunoSEQ Assay, a bias-controlled multiplex PCR. The original methods were these. The number of nucleated cells in each sample was estimated by amplification of reference gene primers within the assay. Sequence reads were collapsed and filtered to measure the absolute abundance of every unique TCRbeta CDR3 rearrangement. For each sample, productive Simpson clonality was calculated as the square root of Simpson's diversity index over productive rearrangements. TCRdb holds this immuneACCESS table with in-frame rearrangements only. Some clones are missing; in checked studies, unresolved V genes explain under half, and the rest has no known cause. V and J calls and clone size are copied from that table; D and trimming were computed from the DNA. This sample gives 150,000 or so clones in total; approximately 78% of them show up just once. The top ten constitute approximately 1.8% of the sample.

The paper as a whole reports these results and caveats: Clinical and demographic metadata were provided uncurated, with the amount varying by source and participant.

CDR1 SGHDN and CDR2 FVKESK were looked up in the germline V gene. From its cysteine to its phenylalanine, the CDR3 spans 15 amino acids. The DNA shown is the 45-base CDR3, in frame from base 1. V is reduced by 3 bases and J by 7 bases, leaving a spacing of 16 bases between them. Note on this clone: Its specific antigen is unknown. No base quality information exists; no much larger clone differs at one position.

The collaborating institutions used their own protocols to collect whole blood in K2EDTA tubes. Collaborator samples were shipped for TCRbeta analysis as frozen whole blood, isolated PBMCs, or DNA extracted from either sample type. The chain is assembled from TRBV14 and TRBJ2-4; the D segment cannot be called with confidence. The clonotype originates from a man older than 75 with acute or convalescent COVID-19. Specimen: peripheral blood. The CDR3 sequence is CASSHRNSHMNIQYF. The DNA reads as follows: TGTGCCAGCAGCCATAGGAACAGCCACATGAACATTCAGTACTTC.